This entry is about one T cell receptor (beta chain). A single record per CDR3 protein comes from TCRdb applying MiXCR to the RT-PCR reads. The profile covers 650,000 to 800,000 distinct CDR3 sequences, with about 14% appearing a single time and 3.6% taken by the ten largest. The CDR3 runs 14 residues. From germline, CDR1 is SGHRS and CDR2 YFSETQ. V lost 4 bases to trimming and J lost 7 bases, with 12 bases between them. The J gene is TRBJ1-6, the V gene TRBV5-1; possibly TRBD1 for D (5 bases). The specimen was memory CD4+ T cells from blood. The sequence derives from a female donor in good health, serving as a healthy control. The CDR3 loop reads CASSPGTLNSPLHF. Written as DNA, the CDR3 is TGCGCCAGCAGCCCCGGGACCCTGAATTCACCCCTCCACTTT.